This T cell receptor beta chain is from a study of T cells in Graves' hyperthyroidism and ophthalmopathy. This clonotype was recorded many times. Its antigen is still unknown. This CDR3 is built from 15 residues. Germline CDR1 is MDHEN and CDR2 is SYDVKM. V dropped 5 bases and J dropped 5 bases, with 19 bases sitting between them. Overall study results and limits: Stable hyperthyroidism was told apart from ophthalmopathy by a model built on 13 V-J features.

Regions amplified from RNA transcripts were the TCR beta CDR3 regions. When the TCR CDR3 underwent first-round RT-PCR, the HTBI primer set was used. TCRdb redid the calling of the multiplex PCR reads with MiXCR, one entry per CDR3 protein. The data show about 640,000 distinct CDR3 sequences, roughly 15% seen once. Out of approximately 10 ml of fresh peripheral blood came the PBMCs. The V gene is TRBV28, the J gene TRBJ2-7; D not certain. The receptor was derived from a woman between 50 and 59 years old with Graves' ophthalmopathy. The sample consisted of blood. In nucleotides, the CDR3 is TGTGCCAGCAGTCCCCCAGGAGACCGGGTCCACGAGCAGTACTTC. Encoded protein: CASSPPGDRVHEQYF. The full variable domain, with the rest looked up from reference TRBV28 and TRBJ2-7, is DVKVTQSSRYLVKRTGEKVFLECVQDMDHENMFWYRQDPGLGLRLIYFSYDVKMKEKGDIPEGYSVSREKKERFSLILESASTNQTSMYLCASSPPGDRVHEQYFGPGTRLTVT.